The 16 T cell receptor beta chains below all came from one sample that was sequenced in a study of CD8 T cells in ankylosing spondylitis. TCRdb used MiXCR to reprocess the 5' RACE reads, holding one entry per CDR3 protein. This sample carries around 130,000 distinct CDR3 sequences, roughly 7.3% of them seen once, and the ten largest clones take about 12%. Sequencing was carried out using blood, either unsorted or a sorted T cell fraction (not recorded which). The source of these receptors is a male donor with ankylosing spondylitis or in good health (not recorded which).

This clonotype has a count of ten or more. The genes are TRBV6-2 or TRBV6-3 and TRBJ2-1; 10 bases are a match to TRBD2. This CDR3 has 16 residues. The J segment lost 4 bases and the V segment lost 5 bases, leaving 8 bases of the junction unmatched. Looked up from germline, CDR1 is MNHEY and CDR2 is SVGEGT. The chain's CDR3 is CASSILAGTIYNEQFF. DNA of the CDR3: TGTGCCAGCAGTATACTAGCGGGGACCATTTACAATGAGCAGTTCTTC.

In its sample, this clonotype was seen many times. The chain combines TRBV5-1 with TRBJ1-2; no clear D gene. CDR1 and CDR2 from the germline V gene are SGHRS and YFSETQ. V was clipped by 4 bases and J by 4 bases, with 11 bases between them. The CDR3 spans 13 residues. The CDR3 bases are TGCGCCAGCAGCCCAGACAAAGTCTATGGCTACACCTTC. Amino acids: CASSPDKVYGYTF.

At least ten counts were recorded for this clonotype. The chain combines TRBV24-1 with TRBJ2-2, with TRBD2 as a possible D gene (6 bases). The ends were cut back, 5 bases at V and 7 bases at J, with 16 bases in the middle. Germline-derived CDR1 and CDR2 are KGHDR and SFDVKD. The CDR3 sequence is 15 residues long. The CDR3 reads CATSARGRGIGELFF. Written as DNA, the CDR3 is TGTGCCACCAGTGCGCGGGGACGGGGGATCGGGGAGCTGTTTTTT.

This clonotype appeared many times. The chain couples TRBV28 to TRBJ2-5; TRBD2 agrees at 14 bases. Germline CDR1 and CDR2: MDHEN and SYDVKM. The junction had 7 bases not matched to a gene; V was cut back by 7 bases and J by 6 bases. The CDR3 spans 15 residues. In nucleotides, the CDR3 is TGTGCCAGCATCACAGGGACTAGCGGGAGTCAGACCCAGTACTTC. Its protein product is CASITGTSGSQTQYF.

This clonotype appeared many times. The V and J genes are TRBV5-6 and TRBJ2-3; no clear D gene. There are 11 residues in the CDR3. Germline-derived CDR1 and CDR2 are SGHDT and YYEEEE. V was trimmed by 0 bases and J by 8 bases, leaving 4 bases between them. The CDR3 DNA follows: TGTGCCAGCAGCTTGGGACCTACGCAGTATTTT. It yields the protein CASSLGPTQYF.

This clonotype was observed many times. The V and J genes are TRBV29-1 and TRBJ2-3, with D unresolved. V lost 7 bases, J lost 0 bases, and 8 bases lay in between. This CDR3 comprises 12 residues. Germline V lookup: CDR1 SQVTM, CDR2 ANQGSEA. The CDR3 loop reads CSADTSTDTQYF. CDR3 nucleotide sequence: TGCAGCGCCGACACCAGCACAGATACGCAGTATTTT.

This clonotype was observed many times. This chain connects TRBV5-1 to TRBJ2-2; D gene unclear. Germline values: CDR1 SGHRS, CDR2 YFSETQ. V was trimmed by 4 bases and J by 0 bases, leaving 16 bases between them. The CDR3 loop spans 17 amino acids. The CDR3 sequence is CASSPGAKPSNTGELFF. CDR3 coding DNA: TGCGCCAGCAGCCCTGGTGCTAAACCCTCGAACACCGGGGAGCTGTTTTTT.

This clonotype was seen at least ten times. J is TRBJ2-1 and V is TRBV12-3 or TRBV12-4; 10 positions match TRBD2. This CDR3 is 15 amino acids long. V dropped 11 bases and J dropped 9; count of bases not matched to a gene: 16. The CDR3 nucleotides read TGTGCCCTAAACATAGCGGGAGGAAAGAAGGGTGAGCAGTTCTTC. This sequence encodes CALNIAGGKKGEQFF.

This clonotype showed up just a few times. The chain joins TRBV10-3 to TRBJ2-7; the D gene is possibly TRBD1 (5 bases). The V and J ends lost 6 bases and 3 bases respectively, with 9 bases between them. The CDR3 sequence is 12 residues long. Per the germline V gene, CDR1 is ENHRY and CDR2 is SYGVKD. The CDR3 nucleotides read TGTGCCATCAGGGACACGGGCTACGAGCAGTACTTC. It translates to CAIRDTGYEQYF.

This chain joins TRBV5-1 and TRBJ1-2, with D perhaps matching TRBD1 (6 bases). The CDR3 has 12 residues. The germline V and J ends were trimmed by 5 bases and 9 bases, with 14 bases remaining between them. Germline loops: CDR1 SGHRS, CDR2 YFSETQ. The CDR3 reads CASRFSGESYTF. The CDR3 coding sequence is TGCGCCAGCAGGTTCTCAGGGGAAAGCTACACCTTC. The full variable domain, with the rest looked up from reference TRBV5-1 and TRBJ1-2, is KAGVTQTPRYLIKTRGQQVTLSCSPISGHRSVSWYQQTPGQGLQFLFEYFSETQRNKGNFPGRFSGRQFSNSRSEMNVSTLELGDSALYLCASRFSGESYTFGSGTRLTVV.

This clonotype was counted at least ten times. This chain's CDR3 is CASSRGQGYEQYF. DNA for the CDR3: TGTGCCAGCAGCCGAGGACAGGGCTACGAGCAGTACTTC. The chain is built from TRBV7-2 and TRBJ2-7, with 8 bases aligning to TRBD1. Germline assignment: CDR1 SGHTA and CDR2 FQGNSA. CDR3 length equals 13 residues. After removal of 5 bases from V and 3 bases from J, the junction contained 3 bases not matched to a gene.

V is TRBV5-1 and J is TRBJ2-3; D remains ambiguous. The CDR3 runs 14 residues. The germline V gene encodes CDR1 SGHRS and CDR2 YFSETQ. With 0 bases removed from V and 2 bases from J, the gap between germline ends came to 7 bases. CDR3 coding DNA: TGCGCCAGCAGCTTGGTCTCCGTCACAGATACGCAGTATTTT. Translating gives CASSLVSVTDTQYF.

This clonotype was detected ten times or more. V and J are TRBV19 and TRBJ2-7, with 8 bases matching TRBD2. This CDR3 has 16 amino acids. Germline trimming cut 4 bases from V and 0 bases from J; bases unmatched to any gene: 8. Germline values: CDR1 LNHDA, CDR2 SQIVND (reference sequence). CDR3 loop: CASSTRSLADSYEQYF. DNA for the CDR3: TGTGCCAGTAGTACCCGATCACTAGCGGACTCCTACGAGCAGTACTTC.

This clonotype came up many times. This chain links TRBV20-1 with TRBJ1-4, with D uncertain. Germline V gives CDR1 DFQATT, CDR2 SNEGSKA (reference sequence). The CDR3 sequence is 12 residues long. V gave up 3 bases and J gave up 1 base, with 3 bases separating them. CDR3: CSARGTNEKLFF. In DNA, the CDR3 is TGCAGTGCTAGGGGAACTAATGAAAAACTGTTTTTT.

In its sample, this clonotype was seen many times. This sequence joins TRBV7-2 and TRBJ2-7; weak D call: TRBD2 (6 bases). CDR1 SGHTA and CDR2 FQGNSA come from the germline V gene. This CDR3 comprises 15 residues. V lost 5 bases, J lost 0 bases, and 14 bases lay in between. The CDR3 is CASSPRSGSSYEQYF. DNA of the CDR3: TGTGCCAGCAGCCCCCGTAGCGGCAGCTCCTACGAGCAGTACTTC.

The sample holds many counts of this clonotype. The gene calls are TRBV7-2 and TRBJ2-3; D is tentatively TRBD1 or TRBD2 (5 bases each). The germline gives CDR1 SGHTA, CDR2 FQGNSA. Trimming cost V 5 bases and J 4 bases, with 16 bases left between them. The CDR3 is 15 residues long. This CDR3 is CASSPDGGRADTQYF. In DNA form, the CDR3 reads TGTGCCAGCAGCCCAGATGGGGGAAGGGCAGATACGCAGTATTTT.